This TCR beta chain came from a study of T cell repertoires in aging, cancer and after chemotherapy. Across the whole study: Over several months to years, re-sampled healthy donor repertoires clearly shared clones. Overall study findings and caveats: Untreated cancer patients had significantly lower blood TCR diversity than age-matched healthy donors. Across the chemotherapy interval, each cancer cohort showed higher median generation probability, suggesting thymic rebound.

TCR beta rearrangements were amplified from peripheral blood genomic DNA. Multiplex touch-down PCR with TRB-A/B primers amplified rearranged V-D-J TRB sequences. Using its own MiXCR run on the multiplex PCR reads, TCRdb lists one record per CDR3 protein. The table lists some 8,100 distinct CDR3 sequences, around two fifths of them singletons. Germline CDR1 is LNHNV and CDR2 is YYDKDF (reference sequence). The ends were cut back, 1 base at V and 0 bases at J, with 10 bases in the middle. The CDR3 sequence is 15 residues long. This clonotype appeared a few times. Antigen: not known. The sequenced sample was blood. The TCR was taken from a human donor in good health. V is TRBV15 and J is TRBJ2-7; D is possibly TRBD2 (6 bases). For the CDR3, the DNA is TGTGCCACCAGCAGAGGGGGGGAGAGCTCCTACGAGCAGTACTTC. Translation gives CATSRGGESSYEQYF.